The subject of this entry is one TCR beta chain. From germline, CDR1 is SEHNR and CDR2 FQNEAQ (reference sequence). The CDR3 consists of 15 residues. The V and J ends lost 1 base and 8 bases, in that order; junction bases with no gene match: 8. This entry comes from a study of PD-L1 blockade in urothelial cancer. Produced via immunoSEQ multiplex PCR; TCRdb's table is partial and in-frame only. The sample records 40,000 or so clones, over 65% being singletons. The clonotype was recovered from a man in his sixties or seventies with urothelial cancer. V is TRBV7-9 and J is TRBJ2-1; 7 nucleotides agree with TRBD2. The source was PBMCs, collected around atezolizumab (anti-PD-L1) treatment. In DNA form, the CDR3 reads TGTGCCAGCAGCTTAGGATCTCTAGCGGCGCATGAGCAGTTCTTC. Its protein product is CASSLGSLAAHEQFF.